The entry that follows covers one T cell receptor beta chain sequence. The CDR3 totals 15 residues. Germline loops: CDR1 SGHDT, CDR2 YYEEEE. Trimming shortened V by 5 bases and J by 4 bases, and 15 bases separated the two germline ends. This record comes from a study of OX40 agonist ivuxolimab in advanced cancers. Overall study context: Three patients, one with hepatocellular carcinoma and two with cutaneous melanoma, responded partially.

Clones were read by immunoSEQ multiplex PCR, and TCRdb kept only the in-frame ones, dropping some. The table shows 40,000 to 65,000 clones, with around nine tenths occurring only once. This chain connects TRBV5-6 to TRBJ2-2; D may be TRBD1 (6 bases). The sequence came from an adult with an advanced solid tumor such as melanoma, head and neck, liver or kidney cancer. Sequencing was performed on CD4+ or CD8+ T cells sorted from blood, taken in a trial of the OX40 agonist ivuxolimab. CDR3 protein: CASRLWGPGTGELFF. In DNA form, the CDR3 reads TGTGCCAGCAGATTGTGGGGGCCGGGCACCGGGGAGCTGTTTTTT.